The sequence of this T cell receptor (beta chain) was determined in a study of T cells after yellow fever vaccination. V was clipped by 3 bases and J by 2 bases; unmatched bases: 6. CDR1 and CDR2 from the germline V gene are LNHNV and YYDKDF (reference sequence). The CDR3 consists of 15 residues. TCRdb re-derived calls from the 5' RACE reads in MiXCR, one entry per CDR3 protein. The data contain a few hundred thousand distinct CDR3 sequences, approximately 8% of them singletons. Sequences were derived from PBMCs, sampled around 45 days after the first yellow fever vaccination. V usage is TRBV15 and J usage is TRBJ2-5; 7 bases agree with TRBD1. The receptor was isolated from a man aged 18 to 30 who received the YFV17D yellow fever vaccine. In DNA form, the CDR3 reads TGTGCCACCAGCAGCTACCCGACAGGGCAAGAGACCCAGTACTTC. This codes for CATSSYPTGQETQYF. Drawing the rest from reference TRBV15 and TRBJ2-5, the complete variable domain is DAMVIQNPRYQVTQFGKPVTLSCSQTLNHNVMYWYQQKSSQAPKLLFHYYDKDFNNEADTPDNFQSRRPNTSFCFLDIRSPGLGDTAMYLCATSSYPTGQETQYFGPGTRLLVL.